The table lists the clone carrying this TCR beta chain with many counts. Its antigen is as yet unknown. The sample originates from a study of T cells in Graves' hyperthyroidism and ophthalmopathy. Study-level results: Median prediction lead before ophthalmopathy onset was 5 to 7 months with the model. Blood also showed most of the thyroid clonotypes that were expanded above 0.001.

Fresh peripheral blood, around 9.3 ml, was the source of the PBMCs. V trimming: 8 bases; J trimming: 5 bases; junction bases outside the gene matches: 7. The length of the CDR3 is 13 residues. Per germline, CDR1 MDHEN and CDR2 SYDVKM. There were TCR beta CDR3 regions amplified from RNA transcripts. During a first-round RT-PCR of the TCR CDR3, the HTBI primer set was used. TCRdb redid the calling of the multiplex PCR reads with MiXCR, one entry per CDR3 protein. The data contain around 350,000 distinct CDR3 sequences, approximately 17% of them singletons. This TCR was sampled from a woman younger than 45 with Graves' hyperthyroidism that later progressed to Graves' ophthalmopathy. The sequencing input was blood. V gene TRBV28 combines with J gene TRBJ2-5; TRBD1 matches 8 bases. The CDR3 coding sequence is TGTGCCAGCCTGACAGGGGAGTTGGAGACCCAGTACTTC. Encoded protein: CASLTGELETQYF. The full variable domain, in which reference TRBV28 and TRBJ2-5 provide the parts outside the CDR3, is DVKVTQSSRYLVKRTGEKVFLECVQDMDHENMFWYRQDPGLGLRLIYFSYDVKMKEKGDIPEGYSVSREKKERFSLILESASTNQTSMYLCASLTGELETQYFGPGTRLLVL.